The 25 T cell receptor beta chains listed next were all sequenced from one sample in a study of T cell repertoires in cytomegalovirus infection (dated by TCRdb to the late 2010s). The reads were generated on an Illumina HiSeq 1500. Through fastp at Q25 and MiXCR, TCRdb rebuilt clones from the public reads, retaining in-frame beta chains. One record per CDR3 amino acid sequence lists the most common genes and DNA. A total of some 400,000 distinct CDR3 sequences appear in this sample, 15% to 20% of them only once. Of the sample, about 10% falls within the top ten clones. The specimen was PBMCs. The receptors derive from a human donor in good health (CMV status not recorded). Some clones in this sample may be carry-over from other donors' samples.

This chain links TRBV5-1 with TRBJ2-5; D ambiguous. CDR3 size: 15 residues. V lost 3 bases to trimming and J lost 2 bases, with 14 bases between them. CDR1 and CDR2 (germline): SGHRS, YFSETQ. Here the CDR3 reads CASSSWYDEQETQYF. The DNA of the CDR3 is TGCGCCAGCAGCTCCTGGTACGACGAGCAAGAGACCCAGTACTTC.

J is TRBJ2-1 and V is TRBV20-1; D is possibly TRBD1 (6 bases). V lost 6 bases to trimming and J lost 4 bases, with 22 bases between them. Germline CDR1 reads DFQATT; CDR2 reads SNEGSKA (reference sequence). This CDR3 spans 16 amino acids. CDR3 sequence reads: CSAGEGDLFSYNEQFF. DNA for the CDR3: TGCAGTGCCGGTGAGGGGGATCTCTTCTCTTACAATGAGCAGTTCTTC.

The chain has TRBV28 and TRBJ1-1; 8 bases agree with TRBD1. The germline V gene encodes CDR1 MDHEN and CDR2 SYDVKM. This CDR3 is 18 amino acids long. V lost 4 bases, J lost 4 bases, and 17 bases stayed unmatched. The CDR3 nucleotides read TGTGCCAGCAGTTCGACAGGGGAGGGTTGGGGCCGGTTCACTGAAGCTTTCTTT. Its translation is CASSSTGEGWGRFTEAFF. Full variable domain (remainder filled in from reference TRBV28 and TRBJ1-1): DVKVTQSSRYLVKRTGEKVFLECVQDMDHENMFWYRQDPGLGLRLIYFSYDVKMKEKGDIPEGYSVSREKKERFSLILESASTNQTSMYLCASSSTGEGWGRFTEAFFGQGTRLTVV.

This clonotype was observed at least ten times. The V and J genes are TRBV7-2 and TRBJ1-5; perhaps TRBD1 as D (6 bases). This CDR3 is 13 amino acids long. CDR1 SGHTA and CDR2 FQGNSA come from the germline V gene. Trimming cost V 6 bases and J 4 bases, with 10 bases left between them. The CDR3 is CASSVQGNQPQHF. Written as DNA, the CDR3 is TGTGCCAGCAGTGTACAGGGTAATCAGCCCCAGCATTTT.

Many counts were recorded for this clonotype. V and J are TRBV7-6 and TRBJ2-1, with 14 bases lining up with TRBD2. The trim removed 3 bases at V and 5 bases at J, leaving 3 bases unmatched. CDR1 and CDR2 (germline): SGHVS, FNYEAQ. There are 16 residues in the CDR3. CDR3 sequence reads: CASSLPGLAGDNEQFF. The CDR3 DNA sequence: TGTGCCAGCAGCTTGCCGGGACTAGCGGGAGACAATGAGCAGTTCTTC.

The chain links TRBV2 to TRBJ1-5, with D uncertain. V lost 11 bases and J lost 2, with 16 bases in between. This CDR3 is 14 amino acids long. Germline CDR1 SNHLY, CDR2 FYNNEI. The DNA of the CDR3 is TGTGCCTTCGCGGGTGGTTACGGCAATCAGCCCCAGCATTTT. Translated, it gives CAFAGGYGNQPQHF.

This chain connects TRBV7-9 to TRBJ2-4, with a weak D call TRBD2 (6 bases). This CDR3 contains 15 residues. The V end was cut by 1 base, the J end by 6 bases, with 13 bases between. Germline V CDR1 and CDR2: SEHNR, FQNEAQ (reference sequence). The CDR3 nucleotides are TGTGCCAGCAGCTTAGAGTTCCAGGAGGGAAACATTCAGTACTTC. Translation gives CASSLEFQEGNIQYF. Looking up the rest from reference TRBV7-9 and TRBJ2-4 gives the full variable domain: DTGVSQNPRHKITKRGQNVTFRCDPISEHNRLYWYRQTLGQGPEFLTYFQNEAQLEKSRLLSDRFSAERPKGSFSTLEIQRTEQGDSAMYLCASSLEFQEGNIQYFGAGTRLSVL.

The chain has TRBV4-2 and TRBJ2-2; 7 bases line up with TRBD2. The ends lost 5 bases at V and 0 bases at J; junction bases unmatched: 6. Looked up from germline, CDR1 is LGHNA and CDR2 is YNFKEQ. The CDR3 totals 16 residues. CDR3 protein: CASSVRLAPNTGELFF. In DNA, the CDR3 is TGTGCCAGCAGCGTTCGACTAGCCCCGAACACCGGGGAGCTGTTTTTT.

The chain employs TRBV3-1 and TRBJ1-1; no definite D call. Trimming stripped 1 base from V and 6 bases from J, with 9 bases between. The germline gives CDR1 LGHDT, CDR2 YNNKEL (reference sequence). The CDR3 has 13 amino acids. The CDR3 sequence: CASSQVGTSEAFF. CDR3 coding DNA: TGTGCCAGCAGCCAAGTTGGAACATCTGAAGCTTTCTTT.

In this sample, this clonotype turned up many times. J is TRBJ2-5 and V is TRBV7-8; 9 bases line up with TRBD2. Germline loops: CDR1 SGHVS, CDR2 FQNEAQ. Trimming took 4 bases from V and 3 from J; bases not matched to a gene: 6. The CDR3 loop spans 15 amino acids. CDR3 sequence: CASSSSTSGKETQYF. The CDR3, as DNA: TGTGCCAGCAGCTCCTCGACTAGCGGAAAAGAGACCCAGTACTTC. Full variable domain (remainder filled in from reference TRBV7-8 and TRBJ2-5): GAGVSQSPRYKVAKRGQDVALRCDPISGHVSLFWYQQALGQGPEFLTYFQNEAQLDKSGLPSDRFFAERPEGSVSTLKIQRTQQEDSAVYLCASSSSTSGKETQYFGPGTRLLVL.

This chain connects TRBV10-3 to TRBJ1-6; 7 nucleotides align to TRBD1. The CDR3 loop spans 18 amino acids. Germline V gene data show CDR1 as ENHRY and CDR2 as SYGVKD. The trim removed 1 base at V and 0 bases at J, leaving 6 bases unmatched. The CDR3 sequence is CAISEFPPGGSYNSPLHF. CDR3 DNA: TGTGCCATCAGTGAGTTCCCCCCAGGGGGCTCCTATAATTCACCCCTCCACTTT.

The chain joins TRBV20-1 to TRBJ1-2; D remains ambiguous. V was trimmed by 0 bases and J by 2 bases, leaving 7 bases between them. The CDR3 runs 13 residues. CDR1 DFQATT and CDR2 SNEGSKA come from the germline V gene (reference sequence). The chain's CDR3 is CSARDDGNYGYTF. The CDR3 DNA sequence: TGCAGTGCTAGAGATGACGGGAACTATGGCTACACCTTC.

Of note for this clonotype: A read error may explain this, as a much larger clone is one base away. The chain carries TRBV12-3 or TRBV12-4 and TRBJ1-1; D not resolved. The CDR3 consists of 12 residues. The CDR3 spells CASSSMNSEAFF. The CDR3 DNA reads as TGTGCCAGCAGTTCCATGAACTCTGAAGCTTTCTTT.

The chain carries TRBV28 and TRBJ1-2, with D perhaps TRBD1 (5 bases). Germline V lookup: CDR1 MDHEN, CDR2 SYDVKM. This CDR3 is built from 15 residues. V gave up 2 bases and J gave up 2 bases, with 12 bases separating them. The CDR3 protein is CASSLGGAGNYGYTF. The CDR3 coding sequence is TGTGCCAGCAGTTTAGGTGGGGCGGGAAACTATGGCTACACCTTC.

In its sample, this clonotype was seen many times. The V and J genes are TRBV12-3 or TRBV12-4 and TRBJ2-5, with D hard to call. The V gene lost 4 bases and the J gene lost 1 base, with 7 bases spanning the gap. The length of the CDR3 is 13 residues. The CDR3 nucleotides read TGTGCCAGCAGTTCGAATATCCAAGAGACCCAGTACTTC. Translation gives CASSSNIQETQYF.

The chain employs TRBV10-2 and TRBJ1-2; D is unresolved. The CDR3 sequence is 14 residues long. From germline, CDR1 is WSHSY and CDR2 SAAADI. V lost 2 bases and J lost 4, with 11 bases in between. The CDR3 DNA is TGCGCCAGCAGTGAGAACAGAGCAGTCTATGGCTACACCTTC. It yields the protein CASSENRAVYGYTF.

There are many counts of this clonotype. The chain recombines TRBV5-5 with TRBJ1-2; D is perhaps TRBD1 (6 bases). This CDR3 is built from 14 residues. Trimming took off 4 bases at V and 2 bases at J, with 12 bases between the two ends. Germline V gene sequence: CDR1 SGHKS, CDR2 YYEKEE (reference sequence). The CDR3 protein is CASSPRQANYGYTF. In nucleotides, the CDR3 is TGTGCCAGCAGCCCCCGACAGGCAAACTATGGCTACACCTTC.

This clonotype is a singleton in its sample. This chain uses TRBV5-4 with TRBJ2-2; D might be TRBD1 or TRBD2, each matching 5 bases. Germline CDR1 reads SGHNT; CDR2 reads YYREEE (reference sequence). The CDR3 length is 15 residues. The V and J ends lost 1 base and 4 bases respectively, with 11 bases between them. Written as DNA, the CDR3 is TGTGCCAGCAGCTTGTTCGGGGCGGCCACCGGGGAGCTGTTTTTT. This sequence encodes CASSLFGAATGELFF.

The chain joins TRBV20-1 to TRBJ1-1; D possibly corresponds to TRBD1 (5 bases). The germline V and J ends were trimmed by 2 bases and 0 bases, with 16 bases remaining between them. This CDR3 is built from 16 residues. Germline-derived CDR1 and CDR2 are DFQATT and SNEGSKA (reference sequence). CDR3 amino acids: CSARIRGEGMNTEAFF. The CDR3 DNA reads TGCAGTGCTAGAATAAGGGGTGAGGGGATGAACACTGAAGCTTTCTTT.

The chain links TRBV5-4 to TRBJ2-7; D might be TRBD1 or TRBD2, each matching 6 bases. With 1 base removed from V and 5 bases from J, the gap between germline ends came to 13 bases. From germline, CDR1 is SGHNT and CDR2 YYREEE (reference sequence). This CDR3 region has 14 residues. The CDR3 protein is CASSLKPGEDEQYF. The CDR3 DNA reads TGTGCCAGCAGCTTGAAACCAGGGGAGGACGAGCAGTACTTC.

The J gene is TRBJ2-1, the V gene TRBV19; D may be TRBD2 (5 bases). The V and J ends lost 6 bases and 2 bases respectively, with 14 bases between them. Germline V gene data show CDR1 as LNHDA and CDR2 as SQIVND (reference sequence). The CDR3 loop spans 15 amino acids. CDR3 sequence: CASRPRSGAYNEQFF. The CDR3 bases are TGTGCCAGTAGACCTCGGAGCGGAGCCTACAATGAGCAGTTCTTC. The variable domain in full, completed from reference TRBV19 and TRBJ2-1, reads DGGITQSPKYLFRKEGQNVTLSCEQNLNHDAMYWYRQDPGQGLRLIYYSQIVNDFQKGDIAEGYSVSREKKESFPLTVTSAQKNPTAFYLCASRPRSGAYNEQFFGPGTRLTVL.

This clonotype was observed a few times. CDR3 protein: CASSLVAGAYTEAFF. Here the CDR3 DNA reads TGTGCCAGCAGCTTAGTCGCGGGGGCTTACACTGAAGCTTTCTTT. The chain uses TRBV7-9 and TRBJ1-1; a weak D match, TRBD1 (6 bases). This CDR3 has 15 amino acids. Deletions cut 1 base from V and 3 bases from J, with 12 bases between. The germline V gene encodes CDR1 SEHNR and CDR2 FQNEAQ (reference sequence).

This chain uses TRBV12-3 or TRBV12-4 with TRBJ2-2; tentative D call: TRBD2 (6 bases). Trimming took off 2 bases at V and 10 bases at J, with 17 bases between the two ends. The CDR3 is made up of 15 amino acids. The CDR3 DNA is TGTGCCAGCAGTTTACGGGGACTCCGCCTCGTGGAGCTGTTTTTT. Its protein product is CASSLRGLRLVELFF.

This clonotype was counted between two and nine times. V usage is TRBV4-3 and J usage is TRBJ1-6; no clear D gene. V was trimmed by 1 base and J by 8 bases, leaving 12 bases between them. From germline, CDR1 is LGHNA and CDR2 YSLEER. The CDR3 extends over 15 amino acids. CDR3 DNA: TGCGCCAGCAGCCAAGGGGCCAGGTCCTATTCACCCCTCCACTTT. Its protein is CASSQGARSYSPLHF.

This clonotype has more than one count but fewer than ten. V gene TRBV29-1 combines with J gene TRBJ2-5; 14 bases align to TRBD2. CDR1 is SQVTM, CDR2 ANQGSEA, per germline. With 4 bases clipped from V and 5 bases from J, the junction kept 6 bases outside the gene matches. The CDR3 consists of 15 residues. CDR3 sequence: CSVGQTSGGGETQYF. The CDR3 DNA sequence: TGCAGCGTTGGCCAGACTAGCGGGGGGGGGGAGACCCAGTACTTC.